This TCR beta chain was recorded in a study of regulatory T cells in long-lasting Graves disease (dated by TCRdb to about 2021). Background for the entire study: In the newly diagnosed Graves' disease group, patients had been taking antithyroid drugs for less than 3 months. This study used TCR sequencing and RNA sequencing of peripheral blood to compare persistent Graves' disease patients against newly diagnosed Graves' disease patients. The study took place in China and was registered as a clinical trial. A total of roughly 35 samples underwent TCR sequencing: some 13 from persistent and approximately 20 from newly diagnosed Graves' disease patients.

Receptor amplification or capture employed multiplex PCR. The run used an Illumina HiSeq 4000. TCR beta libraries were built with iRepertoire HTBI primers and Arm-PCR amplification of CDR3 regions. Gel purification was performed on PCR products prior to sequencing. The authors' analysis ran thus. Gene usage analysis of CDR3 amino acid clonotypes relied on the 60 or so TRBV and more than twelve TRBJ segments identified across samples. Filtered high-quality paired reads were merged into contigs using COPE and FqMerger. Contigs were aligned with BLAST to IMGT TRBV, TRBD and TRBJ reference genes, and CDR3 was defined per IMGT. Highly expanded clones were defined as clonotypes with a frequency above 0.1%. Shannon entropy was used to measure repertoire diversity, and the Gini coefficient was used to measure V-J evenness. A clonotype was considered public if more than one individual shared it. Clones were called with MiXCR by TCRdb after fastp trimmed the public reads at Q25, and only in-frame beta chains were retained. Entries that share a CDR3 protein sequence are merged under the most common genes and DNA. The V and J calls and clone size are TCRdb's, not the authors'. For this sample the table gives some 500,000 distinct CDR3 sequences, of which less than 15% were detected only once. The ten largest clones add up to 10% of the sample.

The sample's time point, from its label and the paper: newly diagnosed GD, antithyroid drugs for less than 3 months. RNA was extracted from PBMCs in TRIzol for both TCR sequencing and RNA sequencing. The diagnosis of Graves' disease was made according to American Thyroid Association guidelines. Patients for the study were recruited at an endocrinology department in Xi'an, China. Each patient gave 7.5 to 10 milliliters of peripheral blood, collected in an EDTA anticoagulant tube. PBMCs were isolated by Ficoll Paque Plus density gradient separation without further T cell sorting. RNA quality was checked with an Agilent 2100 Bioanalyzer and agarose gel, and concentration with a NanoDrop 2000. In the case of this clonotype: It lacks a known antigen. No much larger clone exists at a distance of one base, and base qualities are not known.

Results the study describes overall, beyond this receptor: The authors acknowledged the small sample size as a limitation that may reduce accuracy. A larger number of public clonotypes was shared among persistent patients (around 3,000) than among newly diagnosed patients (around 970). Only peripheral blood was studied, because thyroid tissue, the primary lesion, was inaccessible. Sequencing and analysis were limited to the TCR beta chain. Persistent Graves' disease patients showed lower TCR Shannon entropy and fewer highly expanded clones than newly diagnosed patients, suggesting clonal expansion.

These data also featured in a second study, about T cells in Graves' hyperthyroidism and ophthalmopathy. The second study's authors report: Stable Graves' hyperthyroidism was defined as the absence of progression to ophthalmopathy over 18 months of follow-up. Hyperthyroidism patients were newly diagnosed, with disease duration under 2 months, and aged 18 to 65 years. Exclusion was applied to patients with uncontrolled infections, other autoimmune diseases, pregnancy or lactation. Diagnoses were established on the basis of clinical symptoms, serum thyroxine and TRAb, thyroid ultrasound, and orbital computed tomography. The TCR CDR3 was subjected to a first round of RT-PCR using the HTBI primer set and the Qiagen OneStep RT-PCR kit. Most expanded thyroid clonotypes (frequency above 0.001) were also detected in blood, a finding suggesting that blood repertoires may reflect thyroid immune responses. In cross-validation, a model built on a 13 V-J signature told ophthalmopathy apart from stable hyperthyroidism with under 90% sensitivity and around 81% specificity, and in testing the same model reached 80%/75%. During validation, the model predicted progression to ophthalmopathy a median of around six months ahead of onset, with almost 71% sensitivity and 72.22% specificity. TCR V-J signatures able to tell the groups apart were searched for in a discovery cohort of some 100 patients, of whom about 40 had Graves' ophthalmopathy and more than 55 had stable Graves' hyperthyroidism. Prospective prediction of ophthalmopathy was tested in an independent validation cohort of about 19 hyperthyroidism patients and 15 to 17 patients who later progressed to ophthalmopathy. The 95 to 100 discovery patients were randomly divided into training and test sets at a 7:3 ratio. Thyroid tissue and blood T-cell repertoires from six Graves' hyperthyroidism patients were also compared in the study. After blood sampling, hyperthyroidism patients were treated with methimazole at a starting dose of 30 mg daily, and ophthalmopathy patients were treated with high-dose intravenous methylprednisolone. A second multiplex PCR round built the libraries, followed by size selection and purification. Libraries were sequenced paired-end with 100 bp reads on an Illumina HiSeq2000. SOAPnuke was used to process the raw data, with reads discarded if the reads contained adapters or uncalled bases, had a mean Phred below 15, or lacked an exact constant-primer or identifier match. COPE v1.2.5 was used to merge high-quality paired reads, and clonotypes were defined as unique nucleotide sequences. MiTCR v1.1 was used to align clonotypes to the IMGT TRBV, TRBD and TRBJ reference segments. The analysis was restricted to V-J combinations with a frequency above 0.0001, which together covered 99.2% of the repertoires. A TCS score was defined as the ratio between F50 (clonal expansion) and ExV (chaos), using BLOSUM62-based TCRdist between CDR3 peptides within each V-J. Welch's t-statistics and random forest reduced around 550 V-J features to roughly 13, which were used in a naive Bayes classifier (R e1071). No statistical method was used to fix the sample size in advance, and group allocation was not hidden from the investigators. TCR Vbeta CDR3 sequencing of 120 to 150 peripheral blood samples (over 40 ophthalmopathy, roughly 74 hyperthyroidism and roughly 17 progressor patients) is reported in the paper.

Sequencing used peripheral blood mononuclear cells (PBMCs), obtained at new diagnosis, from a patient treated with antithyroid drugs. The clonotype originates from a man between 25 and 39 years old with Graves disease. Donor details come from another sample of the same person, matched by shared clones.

The DNA reads as follows: TGTGCCAGCAGTGAATATAGGGGAGGGGACAGGGCATACATTCAGTACTTC. It codes for CASSEYRGGDRAYIQYF. The chain is assembled from TRBV25-1 and TRBJ2-4; 9 central nucleotides agree with TRBD1. After removal of 0 bases from V and 8 bases from J, the junction retains 11 bases not matched to a gene. The germline V gene supplies CDR1 MGHDK and CDR2 SYGVNS. Spanning cysteine to phenylalanine, the CDR3 consists of 17 amino acids. The entry retains the CDR3 DNA only, 51 bases that are in frame from base 1.